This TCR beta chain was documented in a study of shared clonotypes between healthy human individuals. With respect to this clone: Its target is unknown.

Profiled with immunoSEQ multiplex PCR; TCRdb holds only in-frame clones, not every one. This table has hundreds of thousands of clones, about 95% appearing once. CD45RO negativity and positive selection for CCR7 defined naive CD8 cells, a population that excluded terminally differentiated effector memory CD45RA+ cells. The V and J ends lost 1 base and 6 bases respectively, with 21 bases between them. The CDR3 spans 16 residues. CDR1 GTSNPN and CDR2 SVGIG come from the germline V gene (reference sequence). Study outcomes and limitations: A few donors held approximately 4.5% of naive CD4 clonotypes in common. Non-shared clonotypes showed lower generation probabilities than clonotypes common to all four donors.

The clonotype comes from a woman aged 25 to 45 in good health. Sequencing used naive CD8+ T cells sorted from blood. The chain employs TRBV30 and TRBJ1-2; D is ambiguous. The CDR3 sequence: CAWSDMPASLKDGYTF. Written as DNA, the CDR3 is TGTGCCTGGAGTGATATGCCAGCTTCCTTAAAGGATGGCTACACCTTC.